A single sample is the source of the 2 T cell receptor beta chains below, sequenced in a study of cytomegalovirus exposure and HLA in healthy donors. Primers: 60 Vbeta forward and 13 Jbeta reverse. The protocol was immunoSEQ multiplex PCR, while the TCRdb copy is restricted to in-frame clones and leaves out a portion. The table has tens of thousands of clones, 86% seen once; the top ten hold more than 9.5%. Input material: PBMCs. All receptors derive from a woman between 40 and 55 years old in good health and CMV-seropositive.

This rearrangement joins TRBV28 to TRBJ2-7, with TRBD1 matching 7 bases. Germline V gives CDR1 MDHEN, CDR2 SYDVKM. The CDR3 consists of 12 residues. V was clipped by 7 bases and J by 3 bases; unmatched bases: 3. DNA of the CDR3: TGTGCCAGCATAGGGGGCGGCTACGAGCAGTACTTC. The encoded protein is CASIGGGYEQYF.

The rearrangement uses TRBV10-3 and TRBJ1-1, with D maybe TRBD1 (5 bases). V was pared by 4 bases and J by 1 base, with 10 bases between. The CDR3 extends over 14 amino acids. Per germline, CDR1 ENHRY and CDR2 SYGVKD. CDR3 sequence (DNA): TGTGCCATCAGTGGGAGGGGCGCGAACACTGAAGCTTTCTTT. Translating gives CAISGRGANTEAFF.